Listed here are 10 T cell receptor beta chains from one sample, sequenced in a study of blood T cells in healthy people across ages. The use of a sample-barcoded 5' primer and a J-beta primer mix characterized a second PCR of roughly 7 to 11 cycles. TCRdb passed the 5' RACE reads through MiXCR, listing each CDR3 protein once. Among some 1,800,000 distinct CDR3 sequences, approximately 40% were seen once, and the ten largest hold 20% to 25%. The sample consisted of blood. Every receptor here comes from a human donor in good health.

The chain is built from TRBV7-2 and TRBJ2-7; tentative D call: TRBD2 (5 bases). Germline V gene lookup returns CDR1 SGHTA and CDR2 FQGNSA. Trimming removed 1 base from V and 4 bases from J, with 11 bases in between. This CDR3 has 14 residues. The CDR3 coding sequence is TGTGCCAGCAGCTTAGTTCTAGCAGAGTACGAGCAGTACTTC. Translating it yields CASSLVLAEYEQYF.

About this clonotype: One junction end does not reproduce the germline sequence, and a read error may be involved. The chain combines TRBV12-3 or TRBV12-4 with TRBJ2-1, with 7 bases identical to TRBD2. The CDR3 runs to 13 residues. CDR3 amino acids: CACRGAGFNEQFF. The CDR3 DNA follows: TGTGCCTGCAGAGGAGCGGGATTTAATGAGCAGTTCTTC.

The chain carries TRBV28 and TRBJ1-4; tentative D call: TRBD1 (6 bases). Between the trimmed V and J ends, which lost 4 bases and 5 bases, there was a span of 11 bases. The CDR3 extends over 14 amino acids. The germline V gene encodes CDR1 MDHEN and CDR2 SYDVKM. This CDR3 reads CASSSTGYNEKLFF. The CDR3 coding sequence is TGTGCCAGCAGTTCAACAGGGTACAATGAAAAACTGTTTTTT.

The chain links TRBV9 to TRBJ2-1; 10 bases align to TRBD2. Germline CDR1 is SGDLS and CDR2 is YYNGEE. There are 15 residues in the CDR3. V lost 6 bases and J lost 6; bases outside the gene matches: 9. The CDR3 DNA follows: TGTGCCAGCAACCAACTAGCGGGGACTTCCAATGAGCAGTTCTTC. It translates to CASNQLAGTSNEQFF.

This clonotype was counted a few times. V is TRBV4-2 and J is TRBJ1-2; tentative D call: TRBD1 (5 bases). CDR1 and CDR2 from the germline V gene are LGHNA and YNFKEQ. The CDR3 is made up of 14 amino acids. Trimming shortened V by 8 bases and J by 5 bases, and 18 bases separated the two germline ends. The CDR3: CASAGAGSEYGYTF. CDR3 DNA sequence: TGTGCCAGCGCCGGGGCAGGGAGTGAATATGGCTACACCTTC.

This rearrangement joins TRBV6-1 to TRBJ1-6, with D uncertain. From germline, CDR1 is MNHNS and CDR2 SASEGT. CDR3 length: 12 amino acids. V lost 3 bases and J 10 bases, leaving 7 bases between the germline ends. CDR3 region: CASSEAASPLHF. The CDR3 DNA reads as TGTGCCAGCAGTGAGGCGGCCTCACCCCTCCACTTT.

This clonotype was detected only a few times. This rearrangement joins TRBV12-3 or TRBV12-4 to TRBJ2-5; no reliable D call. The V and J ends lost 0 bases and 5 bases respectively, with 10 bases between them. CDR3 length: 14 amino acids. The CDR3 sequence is CASSLAYRLETQYF. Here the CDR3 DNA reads TGTGCCAGCAGTTTAGCCTATCGCCTGGAGACCCAGTACTTC.

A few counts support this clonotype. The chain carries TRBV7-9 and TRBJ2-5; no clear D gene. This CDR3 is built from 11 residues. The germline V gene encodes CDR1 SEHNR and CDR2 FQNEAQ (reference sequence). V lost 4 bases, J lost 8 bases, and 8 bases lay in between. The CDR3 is CASSSDTTQYF. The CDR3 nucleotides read TGTGCCAGCAGCTCCGATACAACCCAGTACTTC. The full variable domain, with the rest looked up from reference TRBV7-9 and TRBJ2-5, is DTGVSQNPRHKITKRGQNVTFRCDPISEHNRLYWYRQTLGQGPEFLTYFQNEAQLEKSRLLSDRFSAERPKGSFSTLEIQRTEQGDSAMYLCASSSDTTQYFGPGTRLLVL.

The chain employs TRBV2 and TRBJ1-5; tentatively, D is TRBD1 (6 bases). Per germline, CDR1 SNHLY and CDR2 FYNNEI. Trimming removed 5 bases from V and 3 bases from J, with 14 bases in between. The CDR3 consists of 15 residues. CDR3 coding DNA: TGTGCCAGCAGTAGGGGGGGCTGGAACAATCAGCCCCAGCATTTT. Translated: CASSRGGWNNQPQHF.

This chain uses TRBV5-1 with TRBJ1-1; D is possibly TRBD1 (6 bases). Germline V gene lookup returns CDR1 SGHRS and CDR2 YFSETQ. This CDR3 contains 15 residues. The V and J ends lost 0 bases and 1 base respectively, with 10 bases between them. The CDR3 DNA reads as TGCGCCAGCAGCTTGGCGGGGGCCCCGAACACTGAAGCTTTCTTT. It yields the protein CASSLAGAPNTEAFF.